The 28 T cell receptor beta chains below all came from one sample that was sequenced in a study of response to subunit inactivated influenza vaccine. One entry per CDR3 protein results from TCRdb running MiXCR on the RT-PCR reads. Of about 700,000 distinct CDR3 sequences in the sample, 15% to 18% were seen once. The sequencing used PBMCs from blood, collected 11 to 12 days after vaccination. These receptors all come from a man aged 45-65 years who received an inactivated influenza vaccine.

The sample holds a few counts of this clonotype. The rearrangement uses TRBV6-6 and TRBJ1-4; unclear D gene. Per the germline V gene, CDR1 is MNHNY and CDR2 is SVGAGI (reference sequence). The ends were cut back, 4 bases at V and 9 bases at J, with 12 bases in the middle. This CDR3 is built from 13 residues. CDR3 DNA sequence: TGTGCCAGCAGTTCCGCGGGAGGGCAAAAACTGTTTTTT. Translation gives CASSSAGGQKLFF.

Ten or more counts support this clonotype. The chain carries TRBV29-1 and TRBJ2-1; D uncertain. Trimming cost V 3 bases and J 0 bases, with 6 bases left between them. The length of the CDR3 is 13 residues. Germline CDR1 is SQVTM and CDR2 is ANQGSEA. In DNA, the CDR3 is TGCAGCGTTGAGTCAAACTCCTACAATGAGCAGTTCTTC. Its protein product is CSVESNSYNEQFF.

The sample holds a few counts of this clonotype. The V gene is TRBV3-1, the J gene TRBJ2-7, with 8 bases identical to TRBD2. CDR1 and CDR2 from the germline V gene are LGHDT and YNNKEL (reference sequence). The CDR3 covers 18 residues. Trimming removed 4 bases from V and 1 base from J; junction bases left unmatched: 15. The CDR3 spells CASSRRSGGQGLSYEQYF. The CDR3 DNA follows: TGTGCCAGCAGCCGGAGGAGCGGGGGCCAGGGGCTTTCCTACGAGCAGTACTTC.

In this sample, this clonotype turned up a few times. The chain combines TRBV18 with TRBJ2-2, with D possibly being TRBD1 (6 bases). From germline, CDR1 is KGHSH and CDR2 LQKENI. The length of the CDR3 is 16 residues. V lost 3 bases and J 3 bases, leaving 14 bases between the germline ends. CDR3 DNA sequence: TGTGCCAGCTCACCCAGGGGCGTCGCTGACACCGGGGAGCTGTTTTTT. Translation: CASSPRGVADTGELFF.

The chain joins TRBV20-1 to TRBJ2-2; 12 nucleotides align to TRBD1. The CDR3 sequence is 16 residues long. Germline V gives CDR1 DFQATT, CDR2 SNEGSKA (reference sequence). V lost 4 bases to trimming and J lost 3 bases; unmatched junction nucleotides: 6. The CDR3 region has the DNA TGCAGTGCTACCGGGACAGGGGGCCCCGACACCGGGGAGCTGTTTTTT. Protein product: CSATGTGGPDTGELFF.

This clonotype was counted a few times. The chain joins TRBV7-9 to TRBJ2-7; D uncertain. The CDR3 runs to 12 residues. Germline CDR1 reads SEHNR; CDR2 reads FQNEAQ (reference sequence). V was trimmed by 3 bases and J by 7 bases, leaving 10 bases between them. CDR3 residues: CASSFYGDEQYF. In DNA, the CDR3 is TGTGCCAGCAGCTTTTATGGGGATGAGCAGTACTTC.

This clonotype was detected only a few times. This chain connects TRBV20-1 to TRBJ2-1, with no clear D. The V end lost 0 bases, the J end lost 0 bases, and 12 bases lay between the germline ends. Germline V CDR1 and CDR2: DFQATT, SNEGSKA (reference sequence). CDR3 size: 16 residues. The CDR3 region is CSARDLAVSSYNEQFF. CDR3 DNA sequence: TGCAGTGCTAGAGATCTGGCCGTGAGCTCCTACAATGAGCAGTTCTTC.

Many counts were recorded for this clonotype. The chain recombines TRBV5-1 with TRBJ2-4; tentative D call: TRBD2 (6 bases). The CDR3 is 16 residues long. The germline V and J ends were trimmed by 4 bases and 3 bases, with 17 bases remaining between them. The germline V gene has CDR1 SGHRS and CDR2 YFSETQ. CDR3 loop: CASSTGVGRGKNIQYF. The CDR3 coding sequence is TGCGCCAGCAGCACGGGGGTTGGGAGAGGCAAAAACATTCAGTACTTC.

The chain couples TRBV6-1 to TRBJ1-5; D call uncertain. CDR1 is MNHNS, CDR2 SASEGT, per germline. This CDR3 has 15 amino acids. V was clipped by 5 bases and J by 0 bases, with 11 bases between them. Here the CDR3 reads CASSPTKTSNQPQHF. The CDR3 DNA reads as TGTGCCAGCAGTCCTACGAAAACTAGCAATCAGCCCCAGCATTTT.

The chain couples TRBV5-6 to TRBJ2-5; 11 nucleotides agree with TRBD1. J gave up 4 bases and V 4 bases, and 12 bases lay outside the gene matches. Looked up from germline, CDR1 is SGHDT and CDR2 is YYEEEE. This CDR3 comprises 17 residues. CDR3 amino acids: CASSPPGQGALVETQYF. CDR3 in DNA: TGTGCCAGCAGCCCACCAGGACAGGGGGCTTTGGTAGAGACCCAGTACTTC.

V gene TRBV7-9 combines with J gene TRBJ1-2; D is unclear. CDR1 and CDR2 (germline): SEHNR, FQNEAQ (reference sequence). This CDR3 is built from 13 residues. Trimming took 1 base from V and 9 from J, leaving 12 bases between them. This CDR3 reads CASSLGPAGSYTF. The CDR3 DNA reads as TGTGCCAGCAGCTTAGGCCCAGCCGGGAGCTACACCTTC. The whole variable domain, filled in from reference TRBV7-9 and TRBJ1-2, reads DTGVSQNPRHKITKRGQNVTFRCDPISEHNRLYWYRQTLGQGPEFLTYFQNEAQLEKSRLLSDRFSAERPKGSFSTLEIQRTEQGDSAMYLCASSLGPAGSYTFGSGTRLTVV.

The chain is built from TRBV5-1 and TRBJ2-3; 16 bases are a match to TRBD2. The V gene end was trimmed by 3 bases and the J gene end by 1 base; junction bases not matched to a gene: 5. CDR3 size: 18 residues. Germline assignment: CDR1 SGHRS and CDR2 YFSETQ. CDR3 in DNA: TGCGCCAGCAGCTCCGGGACTAGCGGGGGGGGGCGCACAGATACGCAGTATTTT. This codes for CASSSGTSGGGRTDTQYF.

The chain combines TRBV12-3 or TRBV12-4 with TRBJ2-1; TRBD2 matches 11 bases. The CDR3 totals 15 residues. J gave up 9 bases and V 5 bases, and 9 bases lay outside the gene matches. The CDR3 coding sequence is TGTGCCAGCAGTCCAACTAGCGGGAGAGTAGGTGAGCAGTTCTTC. It codes for CASSPTSGRVGEQFF.

The gene calls are TRBV5-6 and TRBJ2-7; D remains unclear. V lost 7 bases and J 2 bases, leaving 13 bases between the germline ends. Germline CDR1 is SGHDT and CDR2 is YYEEEE. This CDR3 is built from 13 residues. CDR3: CASGPGLTYEQYF. In DNA form, the CDR3 reads TGTGCCAGCGGCCCCGGCCTCACCTACGAGCAGTACTTC.

This chain connects TRBV7-8 to TRBJ2-7; 8 bases agree with TRBD1. Germline CDR1 SGHVS, CDR2 FQNEAQ. The V gene end was trimmed by 3 bases and the J gene end by 5 bases; junction bases not matched to a gene: 6. This CDR3 has 14 residues. Here the CDR3 DNA reads TGTGCCAGCAGCTTGGGACAGGTCATACACGAGCAGTACTTC. Amino acids: CASSLGQVIHEQYF.

V usage is TRBV20-1 and J usage is TRBJ1-1; D is perhaps TRBD1 (5 bases). The CDR3 runs to 12 residues. V was trimmed by 6 bases and J by 6 bases, leaving 14 bases between them. Germline V gene data show CDR1 as DFQATT and CDR2 as SNEGSKA (reference sequence). CDR3 residues: CSASQGTAEAFF. The CDR3 bases are TGCAGTGCGTCGCAGGGAACGGCTGAAGCTTTCTTT.

Written as DNA, the CDR3 is TGTGCCAGCAGTCCGCTCGATAGCGGGAGAGGAGATACGCAGTATTTT. Protein: CASSPLDSGRGDTQYF. This chain links TRBV6-1 with TRBJ2-3; 9 nucleotides match TRBD2. Germline V gene sequence: CDR1 MNHNS, CDR2 SASEGT. This CDR3 is 16 amino acids long. V was clipped by 5 bases and J by 5 bases; unmatched bases: 11.

This clonotype was detected only a few times. The rearrangement links TRBV11-2 to TRBJ2-3, with 10 bases lining up with TRBD2. V gave up 5 bases and J gave up 3 bases; unmatched junction bases: 8. CDR1 and CDR2 from the germline V gene are SGHAT and FQNNGV. This CDR3 has 16 amino acids. The CDR3 sequence is CASSERLAGGTDTQYF. In DNA form, the CDR3 reads TGTGCCAGCAGCGAAAGACTAGCGGGTGGGACAGATACGCAGTATTTT.

This clonotype was observed a few times. V and J are TRBV3-1 and TRBJ2-3; D is unclear. Germline CDR1 and CDR2: LGHDT and YNNKEL (reference sequence). Deletions cut 4 bases from V and 9 bases from J, with 11 bases between. The CDR3 has 12 residues. The CDR3 sequence: CASSLFVSTQYF. For the CDR3, the DNA is TGTGCCAGCAGCCTTTTCGTATCCACGCAGTATTTT.

This chain joins TRBV11-2 and TRBJ2-1, with 15 bases lining up with TRBD2. V lost 4 bases to trimming and J lost 0 bases; unmatched junction nucleotides: 4. The CDR3 has 18 residues. From germline, CDR1 is SGHAT and CDR2 FQNNGV. CDR3 in amino acids: CASSSGTSGGSSYNEQFF. The CDR3 nucleotides read TGTGCCAGCAGCTCCGGGACTAGCGGGGGGAGCTCCTACAATGAGCAGTTCTTC.

The chain links TRBV11-2 to TRBJ1-2, with 7 bases aligning to TRBD1. With 0 bases clipped from V and 6 bases from J, the junction kept 13 bases outside the gene matches. The germline CDR1 and CDR2 sequences are SGHAT and FQNNGV. This CDR3 spans 17 amino acids. Here the CDR3 reads CASSLEGQVGLPDGYTF. The CDR3 DNA follows: TGTGCCAGCAGCTTAGAAGGACAGGTTGGGCTCCCGGATGGCTACACCTTC. Complete variable domain (other parts from reference TRBV11-2 and TRBJ1-2): EAGVAQSPRYKIIEKRQSVAFWCNPISGHATLYWYQQILGQGPKLLIQFQNNGVVDDSQLPKDRFSAERLKGVDSTLKIQPAKLEDSAVYLCASSLEGQVGLPDGYTFGSGTRLTVV.

The V call is TRBV12-3 or TRBV12-4, the J call TRBJ1-2; D ambiguous. Trimming removed 3 bases from V and 0 bases from J, with 11 bases in between. CDR3 length equals 15 residues. In nucleotides, the CDR3 is TGTGCCAGCAGTTTGATGGAACGGGCTAACTATGGCTACACCTTC. This translates into CASSLMERANYGYTF.

The rearrangement uses TRBV28 and TRBJ1-1, with 8 bases aligning to TRBD1. This CDR3 contains 12 residues. With V trimmed by 5 bases and J by 12 bases, 8 bases remained unmatched. Germline V gene lookup returns CDR1 MDHEN and CDR2 SYDVKM. The CDR3: CASSDTGGRSFF. Here the CDR3 DNA reads TGTGCCAGCAGTGATACAGGGGGACGATCTTTCTTT.

V gene TRBV6-2 or TRBV6-3 combines with J gene TRBJ2-5; perhaps TRBD2 as D (5 bases). V dropped 7 bases and J dropped 7 bases, with 16 bases sitting between them. CDR3 length: 13 residues. Germline values: CDR1 MNHEY, CDR2 SVGEGT. The DNA for the CDR3 is TGTGCCAGCAATGCGGGCCTCAAAGGGACCCAGTACTTC. This encodes CASNAGLKGTQYF.

The chain has TRBV29-1 and TRBJ2-1; possible D gene TRBD1, 6 bases. Between the trimmed V and J ends, which lost 7 bases and 10 bases, there was a span of 14 bases. Per germline, CDR1 SQVTM and CDR2 ANQGSEA. This CDR3 region has 11 residues. The CDR3 nucleotides are TGCAGCGAGGTGAGGGGGAACGAGCAGTTCTTC. It codes for CSEVRGNEQFF.

This clonotype has a handful of counts. V usage is TRBV18 and J usage is TRBJ2-7; 9 positions agree with TRBD1. J gave up 6 bases and V 3 bases, and 6 bases lay outside the gene matches. Germline V gene data show CDR1 as KGHSH and CDR2 as LQKENI. The CDR3 sequence is 14 residues long. The chain's CDR3 is CASSPRDRAPEQYF. The CDR3 DNA reads as TGTGCCAGCTCACCCCGGGACAGGGCCCCCGAGCAGTACTTC.

The chain has TRBV29-1 and TRBJ2-2, with D maybe TRBD1 (7 bases). Germline V gene sequence: CDR1 SQVTM, CDR2 ANQGSEA. V was trimmed by 7 bases and J by 5 bases, leaving 17 bases between them. The CDR3 sequence is 14 residues long. Here the CDR3 reads CSAGNQGGTGELFF. In nucleotides, the CDR3 is TGCAGCGCTGGCAACCAGGGGGGAACCGGGGAGCTGTTTTTT.

The chain uses TRBV7-2 and TRBJ2-3; D not resolved. Trimming took off 6 bases at V and 2 bases at J, with 6 bases between the two ends. This CDR3 has 12 residues. Germline values: CDR1 SGHTA, CDR2 FQGNSA. This CDR3 is CASRNPTDTQYF. The CDR3 DNA reads TGTGCCAGCAGAAACCCCACAGATACGCAGTATTTT. The full variable domain, in which reference TRBV7-2 and TRBJ2-3 provide the parts outside the CDR3, is GAGVSQSPSNKVTEKGKDVELRCDPISGHTALYWYRQSLGQGLEFLIYFQGNSAPDKSGLPSDRFSAERTGGSVSTLTIQRTQQEDSAVYLCASRNPTDTQYFGPGTRLTVL.